This TCR beta chain is from a study of graft-versus-host responses after intestinal transplantation. Libraries were prepared by immunoSEQ multiplex PCR; TCRdb keeps only in-frame clonotypes and omits some of them. Of about 45,000 clones listed, roughly nine tenths were seen once; the top ten hold about 4.6%. The CDR3 covers 16 residues. The V and J ends lost 5 bases and 5 bases, in that order; junction bases with no gene match: 7. CDR1 and CDR2 from the germline V gene are MDHEN and SYDVKM. A note on this clone: Its cognate antigen is unknown.

Study results and caveats: The study found high graft-versus-host to host-versus-graft clonal ratios in allografts of patients with graft-donor T cell macrochimerism. GvH clones appeared in recipient marrow, some first in ileum or blood.

The sample was PBMCs, taken 524 days after transplant. J is TRBJ2-1 and V is TRBV28, with 12 positions matching TRBD2. This clonotype was sampled from a human patient who received an intestinal transplant, so some T cells may come from the graft donor. CDR3 region: CASSPSGRVYDNEQFF. The CDR3 DNA is TGTGCCAGCAGTCCTAGCGGGAGGGTGTATGACAATGAGCAGTTCTTC.